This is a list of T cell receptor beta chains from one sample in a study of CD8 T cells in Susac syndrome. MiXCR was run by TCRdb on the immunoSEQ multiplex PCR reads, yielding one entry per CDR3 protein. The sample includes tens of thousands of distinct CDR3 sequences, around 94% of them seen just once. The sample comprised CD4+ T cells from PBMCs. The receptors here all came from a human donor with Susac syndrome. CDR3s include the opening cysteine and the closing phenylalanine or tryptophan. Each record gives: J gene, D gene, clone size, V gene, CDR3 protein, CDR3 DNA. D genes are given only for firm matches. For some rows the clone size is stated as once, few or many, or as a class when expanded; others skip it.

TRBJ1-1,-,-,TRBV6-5,CASSYTSLGTEAFF,TGTGCCAGCAGTTACACTTCGCTGGGCACTGAAGCTTTCTTT
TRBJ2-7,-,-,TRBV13,CASSLGDRSPYEQYF,TGTGCCAGCAGCTTAGGCGACAGGTCACCCTACGAGCAGTACTTC
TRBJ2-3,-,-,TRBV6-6,CASSYQGRGTDTQYF,TGTGCCAGCAGTTACCAGGGGAGGGGCACAGATACGCAGTATTTT
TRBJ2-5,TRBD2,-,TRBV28,CASSPYSGGDLYQETQYF,TGTGCCAGCAGTCCATATAGCGGGGGGGACCTGTACCAAGAGACCCAGTACTTC
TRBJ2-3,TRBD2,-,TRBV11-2,CASSHRPGLAGGTDTQYF,TGTGCCAGCAGCCACCGACCAGGGCTAGCGGGGGGCACAGATACGCAGTATTTT
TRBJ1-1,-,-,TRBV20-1,CSARDLGGKTEAFF,TGCAGTGCTAGAGATTTGGGGGGGAAGACTGAAGCTTTCTTT
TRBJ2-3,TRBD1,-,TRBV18,CASSPRDRGSYF,TGTGCCAGCTCACCACGGGACAGGGGGTCGTATTTT
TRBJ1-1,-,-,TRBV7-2,CASSQMAQNTEAFF,TGTGCCAGCAGCCAAATGGCTCAGAACACTGAAGCTTTCTTT
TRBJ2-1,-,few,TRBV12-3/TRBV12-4,CASSLAGNNEQFF,TGTGCCAGCAGTTTGGCAGGCAACAATGAGCAGTTCTTC
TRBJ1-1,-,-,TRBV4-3,CASSQENWGVTEAFF,TGCGCCAGCAGCCAAGAGAATTGGGGGGTTACTGAAGCTTTCTTT
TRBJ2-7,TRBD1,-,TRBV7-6,CASSSTGYEQYF,TGTGCCAGCAGCTCGACAGGGTACGAGCAGTACTTC
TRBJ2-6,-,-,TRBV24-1,CATRGTTSGANVLTF,TGTGCCACCAGAGGGACAACTAGTGGGGCCAACGTCCTGACTTTC
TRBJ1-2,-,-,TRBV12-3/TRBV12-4,CASSKQGRYGYTF,TGTGCCAGCAGTAAACAGGGCCGCTATGGCTACACCTTC
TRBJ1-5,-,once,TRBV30,CAWSPLQLGNQPQHF,TGTGCCTGGAGTCCATTGCAGTTGGGCAATCAGCCCCAGCATTTT
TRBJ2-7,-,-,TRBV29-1,CSVENSGYEQYF,TGCAGCGTTGAGAACTCCGGCTACGAGCAGTACTTC
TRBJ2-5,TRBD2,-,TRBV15,CATSTGTNQETQYF,TGTGCCACCAGCACCGGGACTAATCAAGAGACCCAGTACTTC
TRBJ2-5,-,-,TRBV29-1,CSVMDQETQYF,TGCAGCGTTATGGACCAAGAGACCCAGTACTTC
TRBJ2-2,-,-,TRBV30,CAWRPGVRTGELFF,TGTGCCTGGCGGCCCGGCGTCCGTACCGGGGAGCTGTTTTTT
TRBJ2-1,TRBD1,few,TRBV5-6,CASSWNPGTGGNEQFF,TGTGCCAGCAGCTGGAACCCCGGGACAGGGGGCAATGAGCAGTTCTTC
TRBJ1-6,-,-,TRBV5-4,CASSFQKNSPLHF,TGTGCCAGCAGCTTTCAGAAAAATTCACCCCTCCACTTT
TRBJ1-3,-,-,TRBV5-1,CASSLAFMGAGNTIYF,TGCGCCAGCAGCTTGGCCTTTATGGGGGCTGGAAACACCATATATTTT
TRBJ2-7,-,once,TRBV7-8,CASSSGDISYEQYF,TGTGCCAGCAGCTCCGGGGACATATCCTACGAGCAGTACTTC
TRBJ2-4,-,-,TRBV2,CASSEVGAPLQNIQYF,TGTGCCAGCAGTGAGGTGGGGGCACCGCTGCAAAACATTCAGTACTTC
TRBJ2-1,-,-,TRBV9,CASSVGYEQFF,TGTGCCAGCAGCGTAGGCTATGAGCAGTTCTTC
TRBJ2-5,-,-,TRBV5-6,CASSLVPPGHPAETQYF,TGTGCCAGCAGCTTGGTACCGCCGGGACACCCCGCGGAGACCCAGTACTTC
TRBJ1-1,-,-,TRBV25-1,CASSDFGRTEAFF,TGTGCCAGCAGTGATTTTGGGCGCACTGAAGCTTTCTTT
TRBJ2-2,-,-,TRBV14,CASSPHPGELFF,TGTGCCAGCAGCCCACATCCCGGGGAGCTGTTTTTT
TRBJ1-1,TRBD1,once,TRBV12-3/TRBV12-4,CASSLVVVSVGQGARKGTEAFF,TGTGCCAGCAGTTTAGTTGTTGTTTCAGTGGGACAGGGGGCTCGGAAGGGCACTGAAGCTTTCTTT
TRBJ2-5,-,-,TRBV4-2,CASSQAGAPETQYF,TGTGCCAGCAGCCAAGCGGGAGCTCCAGAGACCCAGTACTTC
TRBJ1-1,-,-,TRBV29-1,CSVLRTAMNTEAFF,TGCAGCGTCCTCAGGACGGCCATGAACACTGAAGCTTTCTTT
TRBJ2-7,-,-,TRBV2,CASRESWGGRFYEQYF,TGTGCCAGCAGGGAATCTTGGGGCGGACGGTTCTACGAGCAGTACTTC